This T cell receptor beta chain was sequenced during a study of T cells in tumors after PD-1 blockade. Study details: During anti-PD-1 treatment, some patients continued daily vismodegib 150 mg.

Profiled with immunoSEQ multiplex PCR; TCRdb holds only in-frame clones, not every one. The data hold 55,000 to 70,000 clones, with roughly 78% observed a single time. This clone was found once. Sample: PBMCs, taken before anti-PD-1 treatment. This sequence was found in a human donor with basal cell carcinoma.

CDR3: CSVLLATTDTQYF. The CDR3, as DNA: TGCAGCGTTCTACTAGCGACGACAGATACGCAGTATTTT. The J gene is TRBJ2-3, the V gene TRBV29-1, with 7 bases identical to TRBD2. The CDR3 covers 13 residues. Germline CDR1 is SQVTM and CDR2 is ANQGSEA. V was clipped by 5 bases and J by 3 bases; unmatched bases: 5.